The 2 T cell receptor beta chains reported below all come from one sample, sequenced in a study of T cell changes during pregnancy in multiple sclerosis. Assay used: immunoSEQ multiplex PCR; TCRdb lists only in-frame clones, some missing. The sample carries 45,000 to 55,000 clones, 80% to 95% recorded once. The material sequenced was CD4+ T cells from peripheral blood mononuclear cells, taken after pregnancy. The source is a female donor with multiple sclerosis, enrolled in a pregnancy study.

This clone has a single count. The rearrangement joins TRBV29-1 to TRBJ2-1, with 7 positions matching TRBD2. Germline CDR1 SQVTM, CDR2 ANQGSEA. V was clipped by 7 bases and J by 6 bases; unmatched bases: 6. CDR3 length: 12 amino acids. Here the CDR3 DNA reads TGCAGCGCTAGCGGTATCTCCAATGAGCAGTTCTTC. It codes for CSASGISNEQFF.

The chain couples TRBV7-9 to TRBJ1-1; no firm D call. V lost 2 bases to trimming and J lost 6 bases, with 10 bases between them. CDR3 length equals 13 residues. Looked up from germline, CDR1 is SEHNR and CDR2 is FQNEAQ (reference sequence). The CDR3 spells CASSLILSAEAFF. The CDR3 DNA sequence: TGTGCCAGCAGCTTAATTTTGTCGGCTGAAGCTTTCTTT.